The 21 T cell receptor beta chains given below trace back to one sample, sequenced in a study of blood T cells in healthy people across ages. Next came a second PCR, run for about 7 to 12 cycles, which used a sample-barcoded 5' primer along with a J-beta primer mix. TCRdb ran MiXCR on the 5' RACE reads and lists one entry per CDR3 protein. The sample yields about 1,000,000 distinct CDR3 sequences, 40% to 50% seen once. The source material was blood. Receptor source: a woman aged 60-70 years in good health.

The CDR3 loop is CSGGGTGRNEQFF. In nucleotides, the CDR3 is TGCAGCGGGGGTGGGACAGGGAGGAATGAGCAGTTCTTC. The chain carries TRBV29-1 and TRBJ2-1; 9 nucleotides line up with TRBD1. The germline V gene has CDR1 SQVTM and CDR2 ANQGSEA. The CDR3 runs 13 residues. Germline trimming cut 7 bases from V and 7 bases from J; bases unmatched to any gene: 8.

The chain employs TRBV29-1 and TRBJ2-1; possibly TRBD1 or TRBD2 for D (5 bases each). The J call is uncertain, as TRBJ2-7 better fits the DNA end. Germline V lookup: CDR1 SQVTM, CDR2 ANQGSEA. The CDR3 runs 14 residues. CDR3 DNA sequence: TGCAGCGTTGAAGGGGACGGAGCCCGTAACGAGCAGTACTTC. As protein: CSVEGDGARNEQYF.

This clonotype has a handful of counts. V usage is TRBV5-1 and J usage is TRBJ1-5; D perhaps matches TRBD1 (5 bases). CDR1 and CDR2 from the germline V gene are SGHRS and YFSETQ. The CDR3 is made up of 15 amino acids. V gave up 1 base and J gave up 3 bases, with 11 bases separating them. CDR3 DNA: TGCGCCAGCAGCTTGACTTGGGGCTCCAATCAGCCCCAGCATTTT. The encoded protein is CASSLTWGSNQPQHF.

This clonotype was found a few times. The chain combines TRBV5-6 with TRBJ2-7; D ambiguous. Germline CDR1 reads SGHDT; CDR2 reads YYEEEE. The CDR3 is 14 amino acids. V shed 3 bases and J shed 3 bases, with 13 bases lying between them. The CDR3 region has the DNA TGTGCCAGCAGCTCACGGACGAAGTACTACGAGCAGTACTTC. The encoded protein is CASSSRTKYYEQYF.

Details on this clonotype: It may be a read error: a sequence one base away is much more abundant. CDR3 DNA: TGTGCCAGCGGTTTTGACAGAACCGCGAGGGGGGCCAACGTCCTGACTTTC. Translation gives CASGFDRTARGANVLTF. The gene calls are TRBV12-3 or TRBV12-4 and TRBJ2-6; weak D call: TRBD1 (5 bases). The CDR3 totals 17 residues.

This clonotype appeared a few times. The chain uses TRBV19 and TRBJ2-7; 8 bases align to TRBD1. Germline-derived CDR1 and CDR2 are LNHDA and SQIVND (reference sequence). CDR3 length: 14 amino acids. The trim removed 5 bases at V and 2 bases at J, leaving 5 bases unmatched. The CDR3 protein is CASSLNRGTYEQYF. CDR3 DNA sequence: TGTGCCAGTAGTCTCAACAGGGGGACCTACGAGCAGTACTTC.

CDR3 residues: CASSLPSGTYEQYF. In DNA, the CDR3 is TGCGCCAGCAGCTTGCCTAGCGGTACCTACGAGCAGTACTTC. The rearrangement joins TRBV5-1 to TRBJ2-7; 7 nucleotides align to TRBD2. V was pared by 1 base and J by 2 bases, with 3 bases of the junction left unmatched. Germline CDR1 and CDR2: SGHRS and YFSETQ. The CDR3 covers 14 residues. Full variable domain (missing parts from reference TRBV5-1 and TRBJ2-7): KAGVTQTPRYLIKTRGQQVTLSCSPISGHRSVSWYQQTPGQGLQFLFEYFSETQRNKGNFPGRFSGRQFSNSRSEMNVSTLELGDSALYLCASSLPSGTYEQYFGPGTRLTVT.

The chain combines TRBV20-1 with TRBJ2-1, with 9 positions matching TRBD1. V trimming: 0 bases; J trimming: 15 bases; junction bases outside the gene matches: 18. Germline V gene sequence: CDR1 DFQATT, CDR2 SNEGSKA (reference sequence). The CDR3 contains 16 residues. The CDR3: CSARDPDAPETGGWFF. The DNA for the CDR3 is TGCAGTGCTAGAGATCCCGATGCCCCAGAGACAGGGGGGTGGTTCTTC.

The CDR3 nucleotides read TGTGCCAGCAGCTTATTTACCCAAGAGACCCAGTACTTC. Residues: CASSLFTQETQYF. This chain uses TRBV7-9 with TRBJ2-5; no clear D gene. The CDR3 spans 13 residues. V lost 2 bases to trimming and J lost 1 base, with 5 bases between them. Germline V CDR1 and CDR2: SEHNR, FQNEAQ (reference sequence).

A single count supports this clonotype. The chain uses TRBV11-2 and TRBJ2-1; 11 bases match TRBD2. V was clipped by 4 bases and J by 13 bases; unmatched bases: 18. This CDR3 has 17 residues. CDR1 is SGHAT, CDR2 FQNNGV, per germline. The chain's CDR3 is CASSSPPTGLAGGSQFF. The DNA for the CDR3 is TGTGCCAGCAGCTCCCCCCCGACGGGGCTAGCGGGAGGCAGTCAGTTCTTC.

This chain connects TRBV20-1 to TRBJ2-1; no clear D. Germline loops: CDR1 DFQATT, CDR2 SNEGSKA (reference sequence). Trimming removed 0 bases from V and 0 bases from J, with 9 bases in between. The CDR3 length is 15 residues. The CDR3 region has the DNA TGCAGTGCTAGAGAAAGCGCCCGCTCCTACAATGAGCAGTTCTTC. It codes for CSARESARSYNEQFF.

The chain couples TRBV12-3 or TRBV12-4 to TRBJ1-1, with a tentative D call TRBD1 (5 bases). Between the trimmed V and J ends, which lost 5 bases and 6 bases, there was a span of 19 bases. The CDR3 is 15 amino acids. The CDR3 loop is CASSPMTEGMSEAFF. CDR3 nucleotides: TGTGCCAGCAGTCCGATGACAGAGGGCATGTCTGAAGCTTTCTTT.

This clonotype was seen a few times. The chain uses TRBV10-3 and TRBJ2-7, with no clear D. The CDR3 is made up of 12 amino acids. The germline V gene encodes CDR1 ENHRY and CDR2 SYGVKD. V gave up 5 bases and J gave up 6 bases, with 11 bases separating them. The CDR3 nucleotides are TGTGCCATCAGTATTGTAGGAAGCGAGCAGTACTTC. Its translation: CAISIVGSEQYF.

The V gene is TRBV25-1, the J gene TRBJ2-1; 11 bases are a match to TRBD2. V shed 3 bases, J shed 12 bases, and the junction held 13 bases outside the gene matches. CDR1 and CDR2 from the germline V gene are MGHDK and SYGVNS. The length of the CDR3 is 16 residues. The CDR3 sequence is CASSDPPGTSGLRQFF. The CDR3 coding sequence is TGTGCCAGCAGTGACCCGCCCGGGACTAGCGGTCTGAGGCAGTTCTTC.

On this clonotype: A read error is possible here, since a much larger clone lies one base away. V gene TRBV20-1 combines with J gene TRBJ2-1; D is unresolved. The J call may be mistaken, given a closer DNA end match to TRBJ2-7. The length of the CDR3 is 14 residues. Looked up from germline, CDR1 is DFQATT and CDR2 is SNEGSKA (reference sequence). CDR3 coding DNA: TGCAGTGCTAGGAGCCTTAGCTCCTACAATGAGCAGTACTTC. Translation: CSARSLSSYNEQYF.

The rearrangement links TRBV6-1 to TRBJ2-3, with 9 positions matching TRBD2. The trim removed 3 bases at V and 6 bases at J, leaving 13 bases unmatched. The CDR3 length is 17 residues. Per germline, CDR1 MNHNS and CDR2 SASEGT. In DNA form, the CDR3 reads TGTGCCAGCAGTGAGCGACGCGGAGCGGGAGGTACGGATACGCAGTATTTT. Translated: CASSERRGAGGTDTQYF.

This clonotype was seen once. DNA for the CDR3: TGCAGCGTTGAAATTAGCGACACGCTCTACAATGAGCAGTTCTTC. This encodes CSVEISDTLYNEQFF. The chain is built from TRBV29-1 and TRBJ2-1, with D perhaps TRBD2 (5 bases). CDR3 size: 15 residues. Trimming cost V 2 bases and J 3 bases, with 14 bases left between them. CDR1 is SQVTM and CDR2 is ANQGSEA in the germline V gene.

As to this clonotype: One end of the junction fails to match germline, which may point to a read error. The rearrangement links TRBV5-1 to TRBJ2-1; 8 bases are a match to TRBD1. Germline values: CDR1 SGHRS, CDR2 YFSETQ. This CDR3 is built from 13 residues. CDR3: CASTTGGSYEQCF. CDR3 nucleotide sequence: TGCGCCAGCACCACAGGGGGATCTTACGAGCAGTGCTTC.

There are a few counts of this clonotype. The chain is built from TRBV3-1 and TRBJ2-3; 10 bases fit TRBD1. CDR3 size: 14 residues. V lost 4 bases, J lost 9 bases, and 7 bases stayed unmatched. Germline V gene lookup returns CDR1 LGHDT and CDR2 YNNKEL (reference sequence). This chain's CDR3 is CASSPRDRGVTQYF. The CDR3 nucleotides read TGTGCCAGCAGCCCCCGGGACAGGGGAGTCACGCAGTATTTT.

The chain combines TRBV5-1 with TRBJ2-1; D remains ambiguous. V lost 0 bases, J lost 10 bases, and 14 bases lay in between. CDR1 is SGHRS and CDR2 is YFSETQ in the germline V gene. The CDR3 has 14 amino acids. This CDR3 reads CASSLVQGAWEQFF. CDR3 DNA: TGCGCCAGCAGCTTGGTACAAGGCGCATGGGAGCAGTTCTTC.

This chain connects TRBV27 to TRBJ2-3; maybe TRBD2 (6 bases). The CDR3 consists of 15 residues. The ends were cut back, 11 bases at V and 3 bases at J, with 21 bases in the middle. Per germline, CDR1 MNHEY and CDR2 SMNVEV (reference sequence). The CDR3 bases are TGTGCCGGCCAAGGGACTGACGGTACGACAGATACGCAGTATTTT. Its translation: CAGQGTDGTTDTQYF.